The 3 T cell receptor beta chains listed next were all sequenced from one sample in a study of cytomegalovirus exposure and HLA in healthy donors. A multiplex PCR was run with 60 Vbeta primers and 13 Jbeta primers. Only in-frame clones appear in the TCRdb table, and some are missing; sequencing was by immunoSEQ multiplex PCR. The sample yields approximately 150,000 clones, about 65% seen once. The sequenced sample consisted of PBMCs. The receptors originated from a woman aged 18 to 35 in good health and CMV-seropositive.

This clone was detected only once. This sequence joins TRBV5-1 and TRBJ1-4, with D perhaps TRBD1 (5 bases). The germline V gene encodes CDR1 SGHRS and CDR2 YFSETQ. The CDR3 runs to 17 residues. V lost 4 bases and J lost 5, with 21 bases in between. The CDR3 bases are TGCGCCAGCAGCCCGGGTGGAGGGGCCCGGGCCAATGAAAAACTGTTTTTT. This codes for CASSPGGGARANEKLFF.

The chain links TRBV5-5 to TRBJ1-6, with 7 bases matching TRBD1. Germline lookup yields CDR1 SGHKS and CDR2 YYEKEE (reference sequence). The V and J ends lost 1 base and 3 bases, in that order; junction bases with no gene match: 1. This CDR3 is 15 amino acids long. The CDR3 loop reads CASSLRTGYNSPLHF. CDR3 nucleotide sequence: TGTGCCAGCAGCTTGAGGACAGGCTATAATTCACCCCTCCACTTT.

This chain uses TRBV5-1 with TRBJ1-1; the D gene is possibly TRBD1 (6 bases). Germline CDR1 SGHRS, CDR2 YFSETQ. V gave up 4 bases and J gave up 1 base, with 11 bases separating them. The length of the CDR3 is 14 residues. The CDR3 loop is CASSNGQPNTEAFF. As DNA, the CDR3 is TGCGCCAGCAGCAACGGACAGCCGAACACTGAAGCTTTCTTT.